The 3 T cell receptor beta chains listed next were all sequenced from one sample in a study of T-cell memory formation after mild COVID-19. TCRdb recomputed calls from the 5' RACE reads with MiXCR, one row per CDR3 protein. The repertoire has 150,000 to 200,000 distinct CDR3 sequences, 20% to 25% of them found once; the top ten carry 23%. Material for sequencing was PBMCs or a T cell subset sorted from them (not recorded which). These TCRs come from an adult woman who had mild COVID-19 (a few samples of this study predate the infection). Cell type and time point are not known.

This clonotype was detected a few times. This CDR3 reads CASSLWTDQPQHF. The CDR3 DNA reads as TGTGCCAGCAGCTTATGGACAGATCAGCCCCAGCATTTT. The rearrangement joins TRBV5-5 to TRBJ1-5; a possible D gene is TRBD1 (6 bases). With 2 bases removed from V and 5 bases from J, the gap between germline ends came to 8 bases. CDR1 is SGHKS and CDR2 is YYEKEE in the germline V gene (reference sequence). This CDR3 has 13 amino acids.

This clonotype was detected only a few times. The chain recombines TRBV12-3 or TRBV12-4 with TRBJ2-3; 7 bases are shared with TRBD1. The CDR3 is 16 amino acids. Trimming took 8 bases from V and 0 from J; bases not matched to a gene: 11. CDR3 residues: CASGSPGQVSTDTQYF. CDR3 sequence (DNA): TGTGCCAGCGGAAGTCCTGGACAGGTTAGCACAGATACGCAGTATTTT.

The J gene is TRBJ2-4, the V gene TRBV27; TRBD2 aligns across 13 bases. CDR1 MNHEY and CDR2 SMNVEV come from the germline V gene (reference sequence). The CDR3 consists of 17 residues. V was pared by 5 bases and J by 9 bases, with 13 bases of the junction left unmatched. The CDR3 DNA follows: TGTGCCAGCAGTCCCCCCACTAGCGGGAGGGCCGGGGGCATTCAGTACTTC. As protein: CASSPPTSGRAGGIQYF.